Each of the 12 T cell receptor beta chains below was sequenced from the same sample in a study of blood T cell repertoires in COVID-19. This table comes from immunoSEQ multiplex PCR, and its TCRdb copy is limited to in-frame clones, with some not included. In the table there are around 310,000 clones, around nine tenths of which are singletons. Sequences were obtained from PBMCs or T cells enriched from blood (not recorded which). The receptors derive from a woman aged 35 to 49 who had recovered from COVID-19.

The chain has TRBV2 and TRBJ2-5; 7 positions match TRBD1. This CDR3 is 14 amino acids long. Germline V CDR1 and CDR2: SNHLY, FYNNEI. After removal of 3 bases from V and 4 bases from J, the junction contained 5 bases not matched to a gene. DNA for the CDR3: TGTGCCAGCAGTGAGCGACAGGGTGGAGAGACCCAGTACTTC. It yields the protein CASSERQGGETQYF. The full variable domain, its missing parts supplied by reference TRBV2 and TRBJ2-5, is EPEVTQTPSHQVTQMGQEVILRCVPISNHLYFYWYRQILGQKVEFLVSFYNNEISEKSEIFDDQFSVERPDGSNFTLKIRSTKLEDSAMYFCASSERQGGETQYFGPGTRLLVL.

The V and J genes are TRBV3-1 (or the pseudogene TRBV3-2) and TRBJ1-4; D is ambiguous. Between the trimmed V and J ends, which lost 0 bases and 3 bases, there was a span of 11 bases. Germline loops: CDR1 LGHDT, CDR2 YNNKEL (reference sequence). The CDR3 contains 16 residues. The CDR3 nucleotides are TGTGCCAGCAGCCAAGAGGGAGATCCCCCTAATGAAAAACTGTTTTTT. It encodes CASSQEGDPPNEKLFF.

The rearrangement uses TRBV7-8 and TRBJ1-4, with no clear D. The germline V gene encodes CDR1 SGHVS and CDR2 FQNEAQ. Deletions cut 2 bases from V and 4 bases from J, with 8 bases between. The CDR3 covers 14 residues. The CDR3 coding sequence is TGTGCCAGCAGCTTATTTCGCAGTAATGAAAAACTGTTTTTT. Translating gives CASSLFRSNEKLFF.

A word on this clone: This sample also contains other DNA sequences that code for the same CDR3. The rearrangement uses TRBV28 and TRBJ1-2, with TRBD1 identical over 7 bases. V shed 1 base, J shed 2 bases, and the junction held 1 base outside the gene matches. Germline assignment: CDR1 MDHEN and CDR2 SYDVKM. CDR3 length equals 14 residues. CDR3 bases: TGTGCCAGCAGTTTATCACAGGGGAACTATGGCTACACCTTC. Translating it yields CASSLSQGNYGYTF.

The chain uses TRBV2 and TRBJ2-5; 11 bases align to TRBD1. This CDR3 spans 14 amino acids. V gave up 4 bases and J gave up 6 bases; unmatched junction bases: 4. The V gene's germline CDR1 is SNHLY and CDR2 FYNNEI. The CDR3 bases are TGTGCCAGCAGTGGGACAGGGGGCGCAAAGACCCAGTACTTC. It translates to CASSGTGGAKTQYF.

The chain uses TRBV24-1 and TRBJ1-5; D unresolved. Germline loops: CDR1 KGHDR, CDR2 SFDVKD. The CDR3 is 13 amino acids. Trimming took 6 bases from V and 1 from J, leaving 6 bases between them. The CDR3 reads CATSSTSNQPQHF. In nucleotides, the CDR3 is TGTGCCACCAGTTCGACAAGCAATCAGCCCCAGCATTTT.

The chain combines TRBV5-1 with TRBJ2-1; TRBD1 matches 8 bases. Germline CDR1 reads SGHRS; CDR2 reads YFSETQ. The CDR3 runs to 16 residues. The ends lost 5 bases at V and 0 bases at J; junction bases unmatched: 7. The CDR3 protein is CASRLQGEASYNEQFF. The CDR3 DNA reads TGCGCCAGCAGGTTACAGGGGGAGGCCTCCTACAATGAGCAGTTCTTC.

The chain combines TRBV25-1 with TRBJ1-2, with 7 bases matching TRBD1. Trimming cost V 3 bases and J 3 bases; bases outside gene matches: 7. The CDR3 covers 15 residues. The germline V gene encodes CDR1 MGHDK and CDR2 SYGVNS. CDR3 in amino acids: CASSDHRDSYYGYTF. CDR3 sequence (DNA): TGTGCCAGCAGTGATCACCGGGACAGCTACTATGGCTACACCTTC.

J is TRBJ1-3 and V is TRBV4-3; D call uncertain. The CDR3 runs 17 residues. CDR1 LGHNA and CDR2 YSLEER come from the germline V gene. Trimming took 0 bases from V and 0 from J, leaving 12 bases between them. Written as DNA, the CDR3 is TGCGCCAGCAGCCAAGATCTTCGGGTTTCCTCTGGAAACACCATATATTTT. This codes for CASSQDLRVSSGNTIYF.

This clone was observed a handful of times. The rearrangement joins TRBV7-2 to TRBJ1-1; tentative D call: TRBD1 (5 bases). The V gene's germline CDR1 is SGHTA and CDR2 FQGNSA. With 7 bases removed from V and 1 base from J, the gap between germline ends came to 10 bases. This CDR3 has 13 residues. The CDR3 DNA sequence: TGTGCCAGCACCCGGGGGAGGAACACTGAAGCTTTCTTT. This sequence encodes CASTRGRNTEAFF. The whole variable domain, filled in from reference TRBV7-2 and TRBJ1-1, reads GAGVSQSPSNKVTEKGKDVELRCDPISGHTALYWYRQSLGQGLEFLIYFQGNSAPDKSGLPSDRFSAERTGGSVSTLTIQRTQQEDSAVYLCASTRGRNTEAFFGQGTRLTVV.

The chain couples TRBV7-6 to TRBJ1-1, with D maybe TRBD1 (6 bases). V lost 4 bases, J lost 4 bases, and 19 bases lay in between. This CDR3 is 16 amino acids long. The germline V gene encodes CDR1 SGHVS and CDR2 FNYEAQ. The CDR3 here is CASSWPGGSLGTEAFF. The CDR3, as DNA: TGTGCCAGCAGCTGGCCGGGGGGCAGTCTGGGCACTGAAGCTTTCTTT.

The chain uses TRBV6-5 and TRBJ2-2, with a possible D match to TRBD1 (5 bases). Germline V gene data show CDR1 as MNHEY and CDR2 as SVGAGI. Trimming took off 2 bases at V and 8 bases at J, with 9 bases between the two ends. The CDR3 has 13 residues. CDR3 bases: TGTGCCAGCAGTTACGGCAGGGCTGGGGAGCTGTTTTTT. It encodes CASSYGRAGELFF.